The next 3 T cell receptor beta chains were all read from a single sample in a study of post-analysis software for immune sequencing data. The study, taken as a whole, reports: There were roughly 5 TRBV segments more frequent in patients than controls, and TRBV5-6, TRBV5-1 and TRBV20-1 were among them.

For these TCRs, the target antigens are not known. Prepared libraries of TCR beta cDNA carried unique molecular identifiers. In TCRdb, the PCR reads were re-called with MiXCR into one record per CDR3 protein. The table lists 750,000 to 900,000 distinct CDR3 sequences, just over 45% of them singletons. The sequenced sample was blood. The source is a girl under 18 with multiple sclerosis.

The rearrangement uses TRBV7-2 and TRBJ2-1; D not resolved. This CDR3 has 15 amino acids. The V end lost 3 bases, the J end lost 0 bases, and 9 bases lay between the germline ends. Per germline, CDR1 SGHTA and CDR2 FQGNSA. The CDR3 DNA is TGTGCCAGCAGCTTCCGGTCGTCCTCCTACAATGAGCAGTTCTTC. It is translated as CASSFRSSSYNEQFF.

For this clonotype: Germline is not matched at one junction end, which may reflect a read error. The rearrangement joins TRBV7-8 to TRBJ2-1; D perhaps matches TRBD2 (5 bases). This CDR3 is built from 17 residues. Germline CDR1 SGHVS, CDR2 FQNEAQ. In DNA form, the CDR3 reads TGTGCCAGCAGCCCTCGACCTGGACTCCCGGCCAACAATGAGCAGGTCTTC. Amino acid sequence: CASSPRPGLPANNEQVF.

The chain recombines TRBV29-1 with TRBJ1-2; TRBD1 agrees at 8 bases. The V and J ends lost 0 bases and 4 bases, in that order; junction bases with no gene match: 1. The CDR3 runs 13 residues. Germline loops: CDR1 SQVTM, CDR2 ANQGSEA. The CDR3 protein is CSVEEGQGYGYTF. The CDR3 DNA reads as TGCAGCGTTGAAGAAGGACAGGGCTATGGCTACACCTTC.